The clone carrying this T cell receptor beta chain was observed a few times. The sample is drawn from a study of T cells in Graves' hyperthyroidism and ophthalmopathy. Turning to the study itself: Before treatment of any kind, peripheral blood was taken at initial diagnosis.

Researchers took RNA transcripts and amplified the TCR beta CDR3 regions from them. The primer set for the first-round RT-PCR of the TCR CDR3 was HTBI. TCRdb ran MiXCR on the multiplex PCR reads and lists one entry per CDR3 protein. The sample yields roughly 650,000 distinct CDR3 sequences, approximately 15% seen once. Germline V CDR1 and CDR2: SGHRS, YFSETQ. V lost 4 bases to trimming and J lost 11 bases; unmatched junction nucleotides: 8. CDR3 size: 12 residues. This clonotype was sampled from a woman in her 40s with Graves' ophthalmopathy. This chain joins TRBV5-1 and TRBJ1-1; 7 bases fit TRBD1. Sequenced material: blood. The CDR3 bases are TGCGCCAGCAGCGGGGATAACAGGGGCGCTTTCTTT. It translates to CASSGDNRGAFF.